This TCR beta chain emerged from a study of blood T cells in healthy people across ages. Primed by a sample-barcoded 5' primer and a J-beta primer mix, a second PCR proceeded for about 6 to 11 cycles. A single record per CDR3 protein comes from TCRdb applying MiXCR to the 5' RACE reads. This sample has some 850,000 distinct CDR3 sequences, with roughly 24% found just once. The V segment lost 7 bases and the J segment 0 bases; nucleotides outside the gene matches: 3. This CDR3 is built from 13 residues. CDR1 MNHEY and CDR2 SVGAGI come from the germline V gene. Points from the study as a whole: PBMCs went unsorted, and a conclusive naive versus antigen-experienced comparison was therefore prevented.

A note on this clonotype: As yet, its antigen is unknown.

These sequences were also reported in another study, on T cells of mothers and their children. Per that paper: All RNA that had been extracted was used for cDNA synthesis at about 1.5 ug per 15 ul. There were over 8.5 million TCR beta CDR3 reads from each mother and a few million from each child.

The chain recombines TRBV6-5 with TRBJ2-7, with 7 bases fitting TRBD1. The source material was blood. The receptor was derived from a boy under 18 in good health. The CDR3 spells CASNRGPSYEQYF. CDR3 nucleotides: TGTGCCAGCAACAGGGGTCCCTCCTACGAGCAGTACTTC.